This T cell receptor beta chain was sequenced in a study of shared clonotypes between healthy human individuals. Whole-study context: Three CD4 naive, three CD4 memory, two CD8 naive and one CD8 memory plate were used per donor. Regarding the study as a whole: The study found about 5% of naive CD4 clonotypes shared across a few donors.

Every donor was a Caucasian adult from Nashville, Tennessee. It was into CD45RA+ naive and CD45RA-negative memory subsets that the CD4+ cells were split. TCRdb's table, derived via immunoSEQ multiplex PCR, lists solely in-frame clones and lacks some. The data show about 2 million clones, roughly 96% seen once. Notes on this clone: Its specificity is unknown.

The CDR3 totals 15 residues. Germline V lookup: CDR1 MNHNS, CDR2 SASEGT. With 4 bases clipped from V and 4 bases from J, the junction kept 2 bases outside the gene matches. The chain has TRBV6-1 and TRBJ2-2, with 11 bases matching TRBD2. Specimen: naive CD4+ T cells sorted from blood. Subset indicated: CD45RA+ positively selected. The TCR comes from a man between 18 and 35 years old in good health. CDR3 nucleotides: TGTGCCAGCAGTGGCCTAGCGGGGGGCACCGGGGAGCTGTTTTTT. Its translation: CASSGLAGGTGELFF.